The rows below give T cell receptor beta chains drawn from one sample of a study of blood T cell repertoires in COVID-19. Repertoires were generated with immunoSEQ multiplex PCR, while TCRdb's copy carries only in-frame clones and drops some. The table records 200,000 or so clones, approximately 80% of them present only once. Specimen: peripheral blood. Receptors were obtained from a woman older than 75 with COVID-19, enrolled during active disease. Both conserved end residues are part of each CDR3. D genes are given only for firm matches. Not all rows give a size; the values are once, few, many and, for expanded clones, a class.

size	V	D	J	CDR3	DNA
-	TRBV5-6	TRBD1	TRBJ2-3	CASSWGTATDTQYF	TGTGCCAGCAGCTGGGGGACAGCAACAGATACGCAGTATTTT
-	TRBV10-3	-	TRBJ1-1	CAISETRQGTEAFF	TGTGCCATCAGTGAGACGAGGCAGGGCACTGAAGCTTTCTTT
once	TRBV7-2	TRBD2	TRBJ2-3	CASSPGTSGGARNTQYF	TGTGCCAGCAGCCCCGGGACTAGCGGGGGGGCGAGGAATACGCAGTATTTT
once	TRBV6-5	-	TRBJ1-5	CASSSSDGWNQPQHF	TGTGCCAGCAGTTCCAGCGACGGATGGAATCAGCCCCAGCATTTT
few	TRBV5-6	-	TRBJ1-4	CASSRTATNEKLFF	TGTGCCAGCAGCCGGACAGCAACTAATGAAAAACTGTTTTTT
-	TRBV19	-	TRBJ2-5	CASSIPSGASEETQYF	TGTGCCAGTAGTATCCCTTCTGGGGCGTCGGAAGAGACCCAGTACTTC
once	TRBV7-2	TRBD1	TRBJ1-2	CASSPQGVGYTF	TGTGCCAGCAGCCCACAGGGGGTTGGCTACACCTTC
-	TRBV5-1	TRBD1	TRBJ1-6	CASSSTGGANSPLHF	TGCGCCAGCAGCTCTACAGGGGGCGCGAATTCACCCCTCCACTTT
-	TRBV7-9	-	TRBJ1-1	CASSLAGQLGEAFF	TGTGCCAGCAGCTTAGCGGGACAACTAGGTGAAGCTTTCTTT
-	TRBV28	TRBD1	TRBJ2-3	CASTKQGPTDTQYF	TGTGCCAGCACCAAACAGGGGCCCACAGATACGCAGTATTTT
few	TRBV3-1/TRBV3-2	TRBD2	TRBJ2-2	CASSRSREDLGELFF	TGTGCCAGCAGCCGGAGCCGGGAGGACCTCGGGGAGCTGTTTTTT
-	TRBV18	TRBD1	TRBJ1-5	CASSPTGTGFNQPQHF	TGTGCCAGCTCACCTACCGGGACAGGGTTCAATCAGCCCCAGCATTTT
once	TRBV6-5	-	TRBJ2-2	CASSTIGELFF	TGTGCCAGCAGTACTATCGGGGAGCTGTTTTTT
-	TRBV10-3	-	TRBJ2-7	CAISESGSYEQYF	TGTGCCATCAGTGAGTCTGGCAGCTACGAGCAGTACTTC
-	TRBV12-3/TRBV12-4	-	TRBJ1-1	CASRLTGNTEAFF	TGTGCCAGCAGGCTTACAGGGAACACTGAAGCTTTCTTT
-	TRBV24-1	-	TRBJ2-5	CATSDFGGTGEETQYF	TGTGCCACCAGTGATTTTGGGGGGACCGGAGAGGAGACCCAGTACTTC
-	TRBV7-2	TRBD2	TRBJ2-5	CASSSGLGLQTQYF	TGTGCCAGCAGCTCAGGACTAGGCCTTCAGACCCAGTACTTC
-	TRBV12-3/TRBV12-4	-	TRBJ2-3	CASSLLPDTQYF	TGTGCCAGCAGTCTCCTCCCAGATACGCAGTATTTT
-	TRBV24-1	TRBD2	TRBJ2-3	CATGLAGSTDTQYF	TGTGCCACTGGACTAGCGGGGAGCACAGATACGCAGTATTTT
-	TRBV27	TRBD1	TRBJ1-6	CASSLDRENSPLHF	TGTGCCAGCAGTCTTGACAGGGAGAATTCACCCCTCCACTTT
-	TRBV6-5	-	TRBJ1-1	CASRTGNTEAFF	TGTGCCAGCAGGACAGGGAACACTGAAGCTTTCTTT
-	TRBV4-3	TRBD2	TRBJ2-2	CASSQDLAGANTGELFF	TGCGCCAGCAGCCAAGATCTAGCGGGGGCGAACACCGGGGAGCTGTTTTTT
-	TRBV24-1	TRBD2	TRBJ2-5	CATSAGGNQETQYF	TGTGCCACCAGTGCCGGGGGGAACCAAGAGACCCAGTACTTC
-	TRBV19	-	TRBJ1-5	CASSKRESNQPQHF	TGTGCCAGTAGTAAAAGAGAGAGCAATCAGCCCCAGCATTTT
few	TRBV4-1	TRBD1	TRBJ1-3	CASSQLPLHTGGENTIYF	TGCGCCAGCAGCCAACTTCCCTTACATACAGGGGGCGAAAACACCATATATTTT
-	TRBV18	-	TRBJ1-5	CASSPGGFNQPQHF	TGTGCCAGCTCACCAGGGGGCTTCAATCAGCCCCAGCATTTT
-	TRBV30	TRBD1	TRBJ1-1	CAWTGQGEGTEAFF	TGTGCCTGGACTGGACAGGGGGAAGGGACTGAAGCTTTCTTT
once	TRBV5-1	-	TRBJ1-4	CASSPRTLGGEKLFF	TGCGCCAGCAGCCCCCGGACCTTGGGGGGGGAAAAACTGTTTTTT
-	TRBV7-3	TRBD2	TRBJ2-1	CASSYRTSGRNNEQFF	TGTGCCAGCAGTTACCGGACTAGCGGGCGAAACAATGAGCAGTTCTTC
few	TRBV7-2	TRBD1	TRBJ1-2	CASSLGTGGTINYGYTF	TGTGCCAGCAGCTTAGGGACAGGGGGTACAATTAACTATGGCTACACCTTC
once	TRBV11-2	TRBD1	TRBJ2-6	CASSLAPGQGWSGANVLTF	TGTGCCAGCAGCTTAGCTCCGGGACAGGGATGGTCTGGGGCCAACGTCCTGACTTTC
-	TRBV11-3	-	TRBJ2-1	CASSYSATGEQFF	TGTGCCAGCAGCTATTCCGCTACAGGGGAGCAGTTCTTC
-	TRBV7-2	-	TRBJ1-1	CASSLPQGMNTEAFF	TGTGCCAGCAGCTTACCGCAGGGAATGAACACTGAAGCTTTCTTT